Listed below are T cell receptor beta chains from one sample, sequenced in a study of regulatory T cells in long-lasting Graves disease. TCRdb redid the calling of the multiplex PCR reads with MiXCR, one entry per CDR3 protein. The table lists approximately 500,000 distinct CDR3 sequences, about a fifth of them singletons, with 7% to 9% in the top ten. The sample here was peripheral blood mononuclear cells (PBMCs), taken when the disease was refractory, from a patient treated with antithyroid drugs. Receptor source: a female donor with Graves disease. Both conserved end residues are part of each CDR3. Fields, in order: CDR3 DNA, CDR3 protein, J gene, clone size, D gene, V gene. D genes are given only for firm matches. For some rows the clone size is stated as once, few or many, or as a class when expanded; others skip it.

CDR3 DNA: TGTGCCAGCAGCCGCCTCGACGGAGCCTGCGAGCAGTACTTC; CDR3 protein: CASSRLDGACEQYF; J gene: TRBJ2-7; clone size: .; D gene: .; V gene: TRBV12-3/TRBV12-4
CDR3 DNA: TGTGCCGGCAGTCGCGGCTCAACCGGAGAGACCCAGTACTTC; CDR3 protein: CAGSRGSTGETQYF; J gene: TRBJ2-5; clone size: few; D gene: .; V gene: TRBV11-2
CDR3 DNA: TGCAGCGTGGGGGACAGGAGGAACACCGGGGAGCTGTTTTTT; CDR3 protein: CSVGDRRNTGELFF; J gene: TRBJ2-2; clone size: .; D gene: TRBD1; V gene: TRBV29-1
CDR3 DNA: TGCAGCGTAGACTTAGCGGCACAAGAGACCCAGTACTTC; CDR3 protein: CSVDLAAQETQYF; J gene: TRBJ2-5; clone size: many; D gene: .; V gene: TRBV29-1
CDR3 DNA: TGCAGTGCTAGATTAGGGTACCAAGAGACCCAGTACTTC; CDR3 protein: CSARLGYQETQYF; J gene: TRBJ2-5; clone size: .; D gene: .; V gene: TRBV20-1
CDR3 DNA: TGTGCCAGTAGTACTGGGGCGGACCCGAACACCGGGGAGCTGTTTTTT; CDR3 protein: CASSTGADPNTGELFF; J gene: TRBJ2-2; clone size: many; D gene: .; V gene: TRBV19
CDR3 DNA: TGTGCCAGCAGCCCAGAGGGGAGGCAGCCCCAGCATTTT; CDR3 protein: CASSPEGRQPQHF; J gene: TRBJ1-5; clone size: many; D gene: .; V gene: TRBV7-9
CDR3 DNA: TGTGCCAGTAGTATAGATCGGGCCCCAGATACGCAGTATTTT; CDR3 protein: CASSIDRAPDTQYF; J gene: TRBJ2-3; clone size: .; D gene: .; V gene: TRBV19
CDR3 DNA: TGTGCCAGCAGTCCCAATGACTCACGGGACGAGCAGTACTTC; CDR3 protein: CASSPNDSRDEQYF; J gene: TRBJ2-7; clone size: once; D gene: .; V gene: TRBV27
CDR3 DNA: TGTGCCAGCAGTTTCCGGGGGCAAGGCTATGGCTACACCTTC; CDR3 protein: CASSFRGQGYGYTF; J gene: TRBJ1-2; clone size: many; D gene: .; V gene: TRBV28
CDR3 DNA: TGTGCCATCAGTGAGTCGGGGGAGGGGAACACTGAAGCTTTCTTT; CDR3 protein: CAISESGEGNTEAFF; J gene: TRBJ1-1; clone size: few; D gene: .; V gene: TRBV10-3
CDR3 DNA: TGTGCCAGCAGGAGCCGGGACAGCTCCAATCAGCCCCAGCATTTT; CDR3 protein: CASRSRDSSNQPQHF; J gene: TRBJ1-5; clone size: .; D gene: TRBD1; V gene: TRBV6-8
CDR3 DNA: TGTGCCAGCAGTTACCTCGGACAGTCGAACACCGGGGAGCTGTTTTTT; CDR3 protein: CASSYLGQSNTGELFF; J gene: TRBJ2-2; clone size: few; D gene: .; V gene: TRBV28
CDR3 DNA: TGTGCCAGCAGTGTCCCCCCAGGGTACGAGCAGTACTTC; CDR3 protein: CASSVPPGYEQYF; J gene: TRBJ2-7; clone size: many; D gene: .; V gene: TRBV2
CDR3 DNA: TGTGCCTGGAGACTGGTAAACACTGAAGCTTTCTTT; CDR3 protein: CAWRLVNTEAFF; J gene: TRBJ1-1; clone size: many; D gene: .; V gene: TRBV30
CDR3 DNA: TGTGCCAGCAGTTTGATTGCGGGGCTGGATACGCAGTATTTT; CDR3 protein: CASSLIAGLDTQYF; J gene: TRBJ2-3; clone size: few; D gene: .; V gene: TRBV28
CDR3 DNA: TGTGCCAGCAGCCCTCGGGACTCCCACACGGATACGCAGTATTTT; CDR3 protein: CASSPRDSHTDTQYF; J gene: TRBJ2-3; clone size: .; D gene: .; V gene: TRBV9
CDR3 DNA: TGTGCCAGCAGCCTCCGGGACATTTTTGCACATGGCTACACCTTC; CDR3 protein: CASSLRDIFAHGYTF; J gene: TRBJ1-2; clone size: .; D gene: .; V gene: TRBV7-8
CDR3 DNA: TGTGCCAGCAGCCAAGGACAGGCGTCCTATGGCTACACCTTC; CDR3 protein: CASSQGQASYGYTF; J gene: TRBJ1-2; clone size: many; D gene: TRBD1; V gene: TRBV6-1
CDR3 DNA: TGTGCCAGCAGCGGGGCATTTCGGTGGAATTCACCCCTCCACTTT; CDR3 protein: CASSGAFRWNSPLHF; J gene: TRBJ1-6; clone size: many; D gene: .; V gene: TRBV12-3/TRBV12-4
CDR3 DNA: TGTGCCAGCAGCCGGGAGTGGGCCCCCTACGAGCAGTACTTC; CDR3 protein: CASSREWAPYEQYF; J gene: TRBJ2-7; clone size: few; D gene: .; V gene: TRBV28
CDR3 DNA: TGTGTCAGCAGCGGAGACGGGTACGGCTACACCTTC; CDR3 protein: CVSSGDGYGYTF; J gene: TRBJ1-2; clone size: .; D gene: .; V gene: TRBV11-2
CDR3 DNA: TGTGCCAGCAGCTCCCCGGACAGGGGGCCTAGCTCTGGGGCCAACGTCCTGACTTTC; CDR3 protein: CASSSPDRGPSSGANVLTF; J gene: TRBJ2-6; clone size: few; D gene: TRBD1; V gene: TRBV7-3
CDR3 DNA: TGTGCCAGCAGCGTAGGGGGACGTACTGAAGCTTTCTTT; CDR3 protein: CASSVGGRTEAFF; J gene: TRBJ1-1; clone size: few; D gene: .; V gene: TRBV9
CDR3 DNA: TGTGCCAGCAGCGTTCAGAGCGGGGAGCTGTTTTTT; CDR3 protein: CASSVQSGELFF; J gene: TRBJ2-2; clone size: few; D gene: .; V gene: TRBV9
CDR3 DNA: TGTGCCAGCAGCGCCAAGGGGACCTCTGGAAACACCATATATTTT; CDR3 protein: CASSAKGTSGNTIYF; J gene: TRBJ1-3; clone size: .; D gene: .; V gene: TRBV9
CDR3 DNA: TGCGCCAGCAGCCAAGGGGCGGGAGAGGTCTACGAGCAGTACTTC; CDR3 protein: CASSQGAGEVYEQYF; J gene: TRBJ2-7; clone size: .; D gene: TRBD2; V gene: TRBV4-1
CDR3 DNA: TGTGCCATCAGTCCTGGACAACTCTCTGGGGCCAACGTCCTGACTTTC; CDR3 protein: CAISPGQLSGANVLTF; J gene: TRBJ2-6; clone size: many; D gene: .; V gene: TRBV10-3
CDR3 DNA: TGTGCCAGCAGTTACGGTCCGGACGGCTATGGCTACACCTTC; CDR3 protein: CASSYGPDGYGYTF; J gene: TRBJ1-2; clone size: many; D gene: .; V gene: TRBV6-5
CDR3 DNA: TGTGCCACCAGGGAGGGCCCTAACACCGGGGAGCTGTTTTTT; CDR3 protein: CATREGPNTGELFF; J gene: TRBJ2-2; clone size: .; D gene: .; V gene: TRBV24-1
CDR3 DNA: TGTGCCATCAAGAAGGGAGGCATGAACACTGAAGCTTTCTTT; CDR3 protein: CAIKKGGMNTEAFF; J gene: TRBJ1-1; clone size: few; D gene: .; V gene: TRBV5-4
CDR3 DNA: TGTGCCAGCAGTTACGAGGATAGCTCCTACGAGCAGTACTTC; CDR3 protein: CASSYEDSSYEQYF; J gene: TRBJ2-7; clone size: many; D gene: .; V gene: TRBV6-2/TRBV6-3
CDR3 DNA: TGTGCCAGCACCCTTGGGCGGGGTTCTACCTACGAGCAGTACTTC; CDR3 protein: CASTLGRGSTYEQYF; J gene: TRBJ2-7; clone size: many; D gene: .; V gene: TRBV11-2
CDR3 DNA: TGCAGCGTCCTGGGGTGGCAGGGACACTCCTACGAGCAGTACTTC; CDR3 protein: CSVLGWQGHSYEQYF; J gene: TRBJ2-7; clone size: few; D gene: .; V gene: TRBV29-1
CDR3 DNA: TGTGCCAGCAGGCGGGACAGAGCTAACTATGGCTACACCTTC; CDR3 protein: CASRRDRANYGYTF; J gene: TRBJ1-2; clone size: many; D gene: TRBD1; V gene: TRBV27
CDR3 DNA: TGTGCCAGCAGTCGGGGACACACATACGAGCAGTACTTC; CDR3 protein: CASSRGHTYEQYF; J gene: TRBJ2-7; clone size: .; D gene: .; V gene: TRBV12-3/TRBV12-4
CDR3 DNA: TGTGCCAGCAGCTTGGGAGTCGGGGGCTATTCACCCCTCCACTTT; CDR3 protein: CASSLGVGGYSPLHF; J gene: TRBJ1-6; clone size: .; D gene: .; V gene: TRBV7-2
CDR3 DNA: TGTGCCAGCAGTCGGGACAATATCTACGAGCAGTACTTC; CDR3 protein: CASSRDNIYEQYF; J gene: TRBJ2-7; clone size: .; D gene: .; V gene: TRBV7-9
CDR3 DNA: TGCAGCGTTGGCGGACTAGCGGGTGCCTACGAGCAGTACTTC; CDR3 protein: CSVGGLAGAYEQYF; J gene: TRBJ2-7; clone size: few; D gene: TRBD2; V gene: TRBV29-1
CDR3 DNA: TGTGCCAGCAGTTTATCGGAGGGAACCTACGAGCAGTACTTC; CDR3 protein: CASSLSEGTYEQYF; J gene: TRBJ2-7; clone size: many; D gene: .; V gene: TRBV28
CDR3 DNA: TGTGCCAGCAGCGCCCCCGCGGGAAGTATCAGCTACGAGCAGTACTTC; CDR3 protein: CASSAPAGSISYEQYF; J gene: TRBJ2-7; clone size: .; D gene: .; V gene: TRBV6-1
CDR3 DNA: TGTGCCAGCAGCTTAGACTTTGAGGAGAGCAGCTATGGCTACACCTTC; CDR3 protein: CASSLDFEESSYGYTF; J gene: TRBJ1-2; clone size: .; D gene: .; V gene: TRBV7-9
CDR3 DNA: TGTGCCTGGAGCTGGACTTCAACTAATGAAAAACTGTTTTTT; CDR3 protein: CAWSWTSTNEKLFF; J gene: TRBJ1-4; clone size: many; D gene: .; V gene: TRBV30
CDR3 DNA: TGTGCCAGCAGTCCGGGACTTGACACCGGGGAGCTGTTTTTT; CDR3 protein: CASSPGLDTGELFF; J gene: TRBJ2-2; clone size: many; D gene: .; V gene: TRBV12-3/TRBV12-4
CDR3 DNA: TGCAGTGCTGGGGGCGGGAGGAGCTACGAGCAGTACTTC; CDR3 protein: CSAGGGRSYEQYF; J gene: TRBJ2-7; clone size: few; D gene: TRBD2; V gene: TRBV20-1
CDR3 DNA: TGTGCCAGCTCACCAGCGGGAGTCCAAGAGACCCAGTACTTC; CDR3 protein: CASSPAGVQETQYF; J gene: TRBJ2-5; clone size: .; D gene: TRBD2; V gene: TRBV18
CDR3 DNA: TGTGCCAGCACCCCCTCCTACAGGGGTATTAGGGATATCTACGAGCAGTACTTC; CDR3 protein: CASTPSYRGIRDIYEQYF; J gene: TRBJ2-7; clone size: many; D gene: TRBD1; V gene: TRBV28
CDR3 DNA: TGCGCCAGCAGCCACATTGGCAGGATACCCTACGAGCAGTACTTC; CDR3 protein: CASSHIGRIPYEQYF; J gene: TRBJ2-7; clone size: .; D gene: .; V gene: TRBV4-1
CDR3 DNA: TGTGCCAGCAGTTTAGACCTCCAGGTCGGAGGACAGCCCCAGCATTTT; CDR3 protein: CASSLDLQVGGQPQHF; J gene: TRBJ1-5; clone size: many; D gene: .; V gene: TRBV28
CDR3 DNA: TGTGCCAGTAGTATAGATCTAGCGGGAGGGCGCTTGACCCAGTACTTC; CDR3 protein: CASSIDLAGGRLTQYF; J gene: TRBJ2-5; clone size: .; D gene: TRBD2; V gene: TRBV19
CDR3 DNA: TGTGCCAGTAGCGCACAGGGAGGCAATGAGCAGTTCTTC; CDR3 protein: CASSAQGGNEQFF; J gene: TRBJ2-1; clone size: .; D gene: .; V gene: TRBV19
CDR3 DNA: TGTGCCAGCAGTTCCCCCCGGGGGGACACCGGGGAGCTGTTTTTT; CDR3 protein: CASSSPRGDTGELFF; J gene: TRBJ2-2; clone size: .; D gene: TRBD2; V gene: TRBV28
CDR3 DNA: TGTGCCAGCAGCGTAGCTGATGGCACCGGGGAGCTGTTTTTT; CDR3 protein: CASSVADGTGELFF; J gene: TRBJ2-2; clone size: .; D gene: .; V gene: TRBV9
CDR3 DNA: TGTGCCAGCAGTTTAGGATCCCGGCGGGAGGCGTACTTC; CDR3 protein: CASSLGSRREAYF; J gene: TRBJ2-4; clone size: many; D gene: TRBD2; V gene: TRBV12-3/TRBV12-4
CDR3 DNA: TGTGCCAGCAGCGACAACGGCGGAGGCTACACCTTC; CDR3 protein: CASSDNGGGYTF; J gene: TRBJ1-2; clone size: few; D gene: .; V gene: TRBV9